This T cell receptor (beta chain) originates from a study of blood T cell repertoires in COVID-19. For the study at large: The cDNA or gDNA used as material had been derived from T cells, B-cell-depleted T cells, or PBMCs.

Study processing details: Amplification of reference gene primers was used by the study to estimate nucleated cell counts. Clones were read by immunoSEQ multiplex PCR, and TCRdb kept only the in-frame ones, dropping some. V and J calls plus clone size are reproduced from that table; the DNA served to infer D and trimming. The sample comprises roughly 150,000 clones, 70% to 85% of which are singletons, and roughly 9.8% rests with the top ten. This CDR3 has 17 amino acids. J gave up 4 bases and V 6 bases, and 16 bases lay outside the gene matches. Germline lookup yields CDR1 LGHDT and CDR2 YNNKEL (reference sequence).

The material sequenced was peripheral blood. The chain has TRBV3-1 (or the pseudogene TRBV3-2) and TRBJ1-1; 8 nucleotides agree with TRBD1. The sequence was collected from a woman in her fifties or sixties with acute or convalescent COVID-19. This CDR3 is CASRDDIHNTGGTEAFF. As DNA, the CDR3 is TGTGCCAGCAGGGACGACATTCACAACACAGGGGGCACTGAAGCTTTCTTT.